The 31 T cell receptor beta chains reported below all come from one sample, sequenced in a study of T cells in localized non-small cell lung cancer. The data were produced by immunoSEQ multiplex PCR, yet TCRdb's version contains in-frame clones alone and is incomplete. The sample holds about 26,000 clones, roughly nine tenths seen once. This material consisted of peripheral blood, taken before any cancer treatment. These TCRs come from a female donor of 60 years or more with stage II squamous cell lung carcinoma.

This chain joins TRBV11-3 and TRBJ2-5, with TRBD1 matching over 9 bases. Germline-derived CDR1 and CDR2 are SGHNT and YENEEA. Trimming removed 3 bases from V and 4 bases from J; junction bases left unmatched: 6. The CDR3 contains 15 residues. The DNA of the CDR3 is TGTGCCAGCAGCTTGAGGACAGGGGACGGAGAGACCCAGTACTTC. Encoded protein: CASSLRTGDGETQYF.

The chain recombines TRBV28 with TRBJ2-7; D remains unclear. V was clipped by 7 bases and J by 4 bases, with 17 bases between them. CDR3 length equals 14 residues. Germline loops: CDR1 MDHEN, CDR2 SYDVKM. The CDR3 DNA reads TGTGCCAGCACCCCTAGGGCGTTGGGGTACGAGCAGTACTTC. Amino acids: CASTPRALGYEQYF.

The CDR3 sequence: CASSPQPSDGYTF. For the CDR3, the DNA is TGTGCCAGCTCACCTCAACCAAGCGATGGCTACACCTTC. The V gene is TRBV18, the J gene TRBJ1-2; D is unclear. This CDR3 is 13 amino acids long. Germline CDR1 reads KGHSH; CDR2 reads LQKENI. The V end was cut by 3 bases, the J end by 6 bases, with 11 bases between.

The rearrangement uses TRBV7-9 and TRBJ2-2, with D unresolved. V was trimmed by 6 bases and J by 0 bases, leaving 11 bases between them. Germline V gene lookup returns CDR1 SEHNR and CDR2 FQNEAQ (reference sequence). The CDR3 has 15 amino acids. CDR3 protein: CASSSDPANTGELFF. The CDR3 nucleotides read TGTGCCAGCAGTTCCGACCCTGCGAACACCGGGGAGCTGTTTTTT.

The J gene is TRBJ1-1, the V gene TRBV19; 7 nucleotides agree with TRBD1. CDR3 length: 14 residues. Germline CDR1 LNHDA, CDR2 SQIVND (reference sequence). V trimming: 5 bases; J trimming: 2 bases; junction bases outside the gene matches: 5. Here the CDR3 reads CASSSAGGNTEAFF. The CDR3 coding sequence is TGTGCCAGTAGTTCGGCAGGGGGAAACACTGAAGCTTTCTTT.

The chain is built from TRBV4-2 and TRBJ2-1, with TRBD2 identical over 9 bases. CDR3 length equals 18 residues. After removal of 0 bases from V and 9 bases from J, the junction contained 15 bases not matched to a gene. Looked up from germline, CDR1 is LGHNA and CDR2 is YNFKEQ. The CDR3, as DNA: TGTGCCAGCAGCCAAGAGTATGCGCGTAGTAGCGGGAGTGCTGAGCAGTTCTTC. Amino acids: CASSQEYARSSGSAEQFF.

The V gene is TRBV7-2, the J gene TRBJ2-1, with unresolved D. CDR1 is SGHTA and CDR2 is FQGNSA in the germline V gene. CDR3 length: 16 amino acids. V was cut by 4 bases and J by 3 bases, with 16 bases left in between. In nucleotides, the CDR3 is TGTGCCAGCAGCTCCGCTGCGTCCTCGGGCTACAATGAGCAGTTCTTC. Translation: CASSSAASSGYNEQFF.

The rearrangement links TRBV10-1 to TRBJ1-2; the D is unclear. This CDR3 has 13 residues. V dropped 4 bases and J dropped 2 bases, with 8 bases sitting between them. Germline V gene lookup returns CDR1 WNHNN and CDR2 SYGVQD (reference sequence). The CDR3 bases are TGCGCCAGCAGTGCAGGACCGAACTATGGCTACACCTTC. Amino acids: CASSAGPNYGYTF.

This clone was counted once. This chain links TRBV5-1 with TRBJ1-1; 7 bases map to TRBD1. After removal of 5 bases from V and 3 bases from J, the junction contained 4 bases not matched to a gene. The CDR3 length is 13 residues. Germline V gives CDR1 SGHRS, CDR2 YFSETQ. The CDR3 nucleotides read TGCGCCAGCAGTGCCGGGACAGACACTGAAGCTTTCTTT. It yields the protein CASSAGTDTEAFF.

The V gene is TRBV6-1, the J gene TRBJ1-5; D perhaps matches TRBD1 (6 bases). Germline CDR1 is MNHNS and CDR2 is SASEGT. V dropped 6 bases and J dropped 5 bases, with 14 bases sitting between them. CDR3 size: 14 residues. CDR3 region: CASRSGQLDQPQHF. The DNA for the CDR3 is TGTGCCAGCAGGAGCGGACAGTTAGATCAGCCCCAGCATTTT.

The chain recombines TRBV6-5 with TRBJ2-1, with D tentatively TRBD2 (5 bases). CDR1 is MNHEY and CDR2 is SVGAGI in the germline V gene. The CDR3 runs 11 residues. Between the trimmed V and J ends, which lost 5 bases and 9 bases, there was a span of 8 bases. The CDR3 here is CASSGRGEQFF. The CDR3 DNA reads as TGTGCCAGCAGTGGCCGGGGTGAGCAGTTCTTC.

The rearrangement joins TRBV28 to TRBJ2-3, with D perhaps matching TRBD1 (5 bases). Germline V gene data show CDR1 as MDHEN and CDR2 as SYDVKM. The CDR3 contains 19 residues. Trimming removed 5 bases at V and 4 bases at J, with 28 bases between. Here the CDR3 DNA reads TGTGCCAGCAGTCCTAGGGGTAGGGGCGGCCCCCCTATTTCAGATACGCAGTATTTT. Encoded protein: CASSPRGRGGPPISDTQYF.

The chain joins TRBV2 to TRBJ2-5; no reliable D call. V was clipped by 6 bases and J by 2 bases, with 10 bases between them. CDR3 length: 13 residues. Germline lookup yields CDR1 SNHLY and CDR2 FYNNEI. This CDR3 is CASRKDGQETQYF. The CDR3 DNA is TGTGCCAGCAGAAAGGACGGTCAAGAGACCCAGTACTTC.

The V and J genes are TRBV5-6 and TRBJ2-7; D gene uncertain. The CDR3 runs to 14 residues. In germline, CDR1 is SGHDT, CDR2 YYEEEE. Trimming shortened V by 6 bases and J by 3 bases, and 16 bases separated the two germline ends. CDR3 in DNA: TGTGCCAGCACCCGCGGAGTAGTGGGCTACGAGCAGTACTTC. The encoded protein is CASTRGVVGYEQYF.

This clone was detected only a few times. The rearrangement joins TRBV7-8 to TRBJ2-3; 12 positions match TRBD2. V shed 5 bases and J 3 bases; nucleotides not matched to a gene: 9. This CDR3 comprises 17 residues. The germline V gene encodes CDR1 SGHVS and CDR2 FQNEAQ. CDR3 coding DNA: TGTGCCAGCAGCATATTCGGACTAGCGGGGCTGACAGATACGCAGTATTTT. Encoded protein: CASSIFGLAGLTDTQYF.

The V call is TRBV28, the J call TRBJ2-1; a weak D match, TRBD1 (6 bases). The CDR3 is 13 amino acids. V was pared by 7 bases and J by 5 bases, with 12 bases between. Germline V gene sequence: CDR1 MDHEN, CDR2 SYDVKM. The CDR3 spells CASTFAGDNEQFF. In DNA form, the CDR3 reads TGTGCCAGCACCTTCGCAGGGGACAATGAGCAGTTCTTC.

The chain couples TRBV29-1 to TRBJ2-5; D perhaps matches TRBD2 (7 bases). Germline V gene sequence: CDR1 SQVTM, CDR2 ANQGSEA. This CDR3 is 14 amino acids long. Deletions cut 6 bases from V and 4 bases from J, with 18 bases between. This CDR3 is CSVPEGGRRETQYF. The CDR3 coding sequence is TGCAGCGTCCCCGAGGGGGGGCGTCGAGAGACCCAGTACTTC.

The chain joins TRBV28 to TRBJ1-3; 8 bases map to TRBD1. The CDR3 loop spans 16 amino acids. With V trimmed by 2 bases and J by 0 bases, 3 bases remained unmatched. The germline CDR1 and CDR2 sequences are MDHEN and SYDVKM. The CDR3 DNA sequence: TGTGCCAGCAGTTTAAGGCAGGGGGCCTCTGGAAACACCATATATTTT. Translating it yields CASSLRQGASGNTIYF.

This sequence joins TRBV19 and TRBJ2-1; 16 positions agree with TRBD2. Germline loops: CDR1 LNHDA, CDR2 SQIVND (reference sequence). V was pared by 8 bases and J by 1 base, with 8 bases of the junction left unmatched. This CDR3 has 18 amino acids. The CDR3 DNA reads TGTGCCAGTCGTCCCGGGACTAGCGGGAGGGGATCCTACAATGAGCAGTTCTTC. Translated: CASRPGTSGRGSYNEQFF. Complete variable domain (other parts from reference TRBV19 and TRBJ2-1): DGGITQSPKYLFRKEGQNVTLSCEQNLNHDAMYWYRQDPGQGLRLIYYSQIVNDFQKGDIAEGYSVSREKKESFPLTVTSAQKNPTAFYLCASRPGTSGRGSYNEQFFGPGTRLTVL.

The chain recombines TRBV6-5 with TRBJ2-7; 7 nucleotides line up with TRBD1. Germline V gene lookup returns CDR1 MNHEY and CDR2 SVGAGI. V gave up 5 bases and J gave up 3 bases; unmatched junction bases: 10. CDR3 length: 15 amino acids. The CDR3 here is CASSAHRGELYEQYF. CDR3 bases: TGTGCCAGCAGTGCCCACAGGGGCGAACTCTACGAGCAGTACTTC.

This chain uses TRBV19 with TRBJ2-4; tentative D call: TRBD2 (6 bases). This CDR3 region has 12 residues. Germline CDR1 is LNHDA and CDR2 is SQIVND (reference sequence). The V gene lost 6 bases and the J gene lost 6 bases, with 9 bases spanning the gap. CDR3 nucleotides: TGTGCCAGTAGGCCCGGGGGAAACATTCAGTACTTC. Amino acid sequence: CASRPGGNIQYF. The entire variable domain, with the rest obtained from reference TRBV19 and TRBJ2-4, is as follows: DGGITQSPKYLFRKEGQNVTLSCEQNLNHDAMYWYRQDPGQGLRLIYYSQIVNDFQKGDIAEGYSVSREKKESFPLTVTSAQKNPTAFYLCASRPGGNIQYFGAGTRLSVL.

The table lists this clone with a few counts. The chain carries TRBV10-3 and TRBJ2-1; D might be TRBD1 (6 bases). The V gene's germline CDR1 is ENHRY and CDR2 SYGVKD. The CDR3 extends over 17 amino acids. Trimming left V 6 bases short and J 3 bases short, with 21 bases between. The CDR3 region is CAIRKKDEKGDYNEQFF. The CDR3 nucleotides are TGTGCCATCAGAAAGAAGGACGAAAAGGGGGACTACAATGAGCAGTTCTTC.

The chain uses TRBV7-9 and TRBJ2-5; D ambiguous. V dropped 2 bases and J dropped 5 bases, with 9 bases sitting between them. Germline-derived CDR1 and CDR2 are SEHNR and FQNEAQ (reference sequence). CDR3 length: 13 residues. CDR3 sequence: CASSLMQGETQYF. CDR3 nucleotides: TGTGCCAGCAGCTTAATGCAAGGGGAGACCCAGTACTTC.

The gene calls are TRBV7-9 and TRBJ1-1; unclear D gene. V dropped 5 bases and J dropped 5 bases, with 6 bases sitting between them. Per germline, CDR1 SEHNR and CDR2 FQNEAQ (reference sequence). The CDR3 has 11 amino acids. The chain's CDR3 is CASSLKTEAFF. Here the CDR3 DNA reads TGTGCCAGCAGCCTAAAGACTGAAGCTTTCTTT. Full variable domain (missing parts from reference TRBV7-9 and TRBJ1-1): DTGVSQNPRHKITKRGQNVTFRCDPISEHNRLYWYRQTLGQGPEFLTYFQNEAQLEKSRLLSDRFSAERPKGSFSTLEIQRTEQGDSAMYLCASSLKTEAFFGQGTRLTVV.

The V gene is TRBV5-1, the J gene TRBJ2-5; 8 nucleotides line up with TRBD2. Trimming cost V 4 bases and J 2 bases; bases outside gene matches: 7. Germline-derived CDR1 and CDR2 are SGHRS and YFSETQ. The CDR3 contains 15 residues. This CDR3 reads CASSPGLGHQETQYF. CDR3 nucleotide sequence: TGCGCCAGCAGCCCGGGACTAGGCCATCAAGAGACCCAGTACTTC.

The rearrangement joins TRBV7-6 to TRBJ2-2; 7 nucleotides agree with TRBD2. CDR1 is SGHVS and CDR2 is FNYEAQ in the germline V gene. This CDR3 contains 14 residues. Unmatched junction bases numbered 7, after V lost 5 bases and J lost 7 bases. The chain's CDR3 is CASSAMAGVGELFF. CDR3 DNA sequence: TGTGCCAGCAGCGCCATGGCGGGAGTCGGGGAGCTGTTTTTT.

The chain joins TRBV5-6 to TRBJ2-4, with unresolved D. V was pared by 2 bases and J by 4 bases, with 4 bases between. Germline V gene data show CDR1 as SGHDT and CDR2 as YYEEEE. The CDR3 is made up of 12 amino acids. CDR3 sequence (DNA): TGTGCCAGCAGCTTCCAAAAAAACATTCAGTACTTC. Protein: CASSFQKNIQYF.

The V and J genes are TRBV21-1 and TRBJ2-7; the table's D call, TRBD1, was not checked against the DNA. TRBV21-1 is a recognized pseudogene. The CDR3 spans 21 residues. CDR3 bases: TGTGCCAGCAGCAAGAAAGAGCCCTCATGCGGACAGGGGTCATGGTCCTACGAGCAGTACTTC. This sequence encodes CASSKKEPSCGQGSWSYEQYF.

CDR3 nucleotides: TGTGCCAGCAGTGGGGAAGTAGGTGGACAGCCCCAGCATTTT. It encodes CASSGEVGGQPQHF. The chain recombines TRBV6-1 with TRBJ1-5; no clear D gene. Germline CDR1 and CDR2: MNHNS and SASEGT. With 4 bases removed from V and 7 bases from J, the gap between germline ends came to 14 bases. The CDR3 loop spans 14 amino acids.

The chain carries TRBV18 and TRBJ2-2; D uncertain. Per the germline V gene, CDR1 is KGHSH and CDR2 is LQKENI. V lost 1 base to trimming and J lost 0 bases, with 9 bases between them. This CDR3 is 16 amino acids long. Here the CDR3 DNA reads TGTGCCAGCTCACCACGCCATCCTCCGAACACCGGGGAGCTGTTTTTT. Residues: CASSPRHPPNTGELFF. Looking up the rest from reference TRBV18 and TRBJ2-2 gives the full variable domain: NAGVMQNPRHLVRRRGQEARLRCSPMKGHSHVYWYRQLPEEGLKFMVYLQKENIIDESGMPKERFSAEFPKEGPSILRIQQVVRGDSAAYFCASSPRHPPNTGELFFGEGSRLTVL.

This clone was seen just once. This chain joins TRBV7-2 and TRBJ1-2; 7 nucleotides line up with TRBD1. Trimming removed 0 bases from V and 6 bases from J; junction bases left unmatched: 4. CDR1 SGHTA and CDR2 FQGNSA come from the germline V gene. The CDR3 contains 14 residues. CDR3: CASSLAEGAHGYTF. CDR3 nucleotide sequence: TGTGCCAGCAGCTTAGCTGAGGGGGCCCATGGCTACACCTTC.